What follows describes a single TCR beta chain. Its cognate antigen has yet to be identified. The sample holds no much larger clone one base away, and base qualities are not on file. Because repertoires were sampled repeatedly during chemoradiotherapy, clonal expansion in the tumor microenvironment could be followed. CDR1 is given as SGHVS and CDR2 as FNYEAQ, both from the germline V gene. Its CDR3 holds 18 amino acids, cysteine through phenylalanine. Solely the CDR3 DNA is kept, with 54 bases framed from the first base. Trimming at the junction amounts to 1 base on V and 0 bases on J, and the germline ends lie 16 bases apart. This sample was taken from a study of chemoradiotherapy in HPV16-positive cancers (dated by TCRdb to the early 2020s). Notes on the research overall: Using functional T-cell assays on cells from two HPV16-positive patients, the researchers defined candidate HPV-specific T-cell clones and common TCR motifs. The study set out to ask whether T-cell immunity against the HPV oncoproteins E6 and E7 changes over the course of chemoradiotherapy and whether that immunity affects survival. Next, the candidate HPV-specific TCRs and motifs were followed in TCR repertoires from approximately 87 patients with HPV-related cancers. Study-level results and caveats: In HPV16-positive patients, expansion of HPV-responsive T cells during chemoradiotherapy was associated with improved recurrence-free survival. The survival association was reported for HPV16-positive patients, and the functional definition of HPV-specific T cells was derived from only two HPV16-positive patients. Expansion of candidate HPV-specific clones and E7-related TCR motifs was observed in the tumor microenvironment during treatment, whereas no such expansion was observed for non-HPV-specific T cells.

The protocol used for the library was the immunoSEQ multiplex PCR assay. TCRdb's version of the immuneACCESS table is confined to in-frame rearrangements and falls short of the full clone set. An unresolved V gene accounts for under half of the shortfall where checked; the remainder is of unknown origin. Recorded for this sample are about 5,400 clones; about nine tenths of them occurred a single time. Less than 2.5% of the sample is in the top ten clones. This receptor was identified in a human donor with HPV-associated anogenital cancer. The chain uses TRBV7-6 and TRBJ1-3, with TRBD1 as a weak D call on 5 bases. Sample: blood, taken from a patient who underwent chemoradiotherapy. For the CDR3, the sequence is CASSLGVGAPSSGNTIYF. The nucleotides are TGTGCCAGCAGCTTAGGGGTTGGGGCCCCTAGCTCTGGAAACACCATATATTTT.